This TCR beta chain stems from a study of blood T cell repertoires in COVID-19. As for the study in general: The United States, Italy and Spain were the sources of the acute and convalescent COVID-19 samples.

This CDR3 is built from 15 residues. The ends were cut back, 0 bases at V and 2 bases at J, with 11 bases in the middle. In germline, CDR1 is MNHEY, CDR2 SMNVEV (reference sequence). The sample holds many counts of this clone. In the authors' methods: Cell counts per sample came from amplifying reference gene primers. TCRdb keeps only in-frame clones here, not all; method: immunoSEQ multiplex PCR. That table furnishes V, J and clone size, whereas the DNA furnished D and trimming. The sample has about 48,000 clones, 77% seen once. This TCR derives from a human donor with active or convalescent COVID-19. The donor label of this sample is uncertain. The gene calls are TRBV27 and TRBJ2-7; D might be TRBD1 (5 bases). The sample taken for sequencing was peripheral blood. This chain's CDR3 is CASSLSTGRAYEQYF. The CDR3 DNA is TGTGCCAGCAGTTTATCTACAGGAAGAGCCTACGAGCAGTACTTC.